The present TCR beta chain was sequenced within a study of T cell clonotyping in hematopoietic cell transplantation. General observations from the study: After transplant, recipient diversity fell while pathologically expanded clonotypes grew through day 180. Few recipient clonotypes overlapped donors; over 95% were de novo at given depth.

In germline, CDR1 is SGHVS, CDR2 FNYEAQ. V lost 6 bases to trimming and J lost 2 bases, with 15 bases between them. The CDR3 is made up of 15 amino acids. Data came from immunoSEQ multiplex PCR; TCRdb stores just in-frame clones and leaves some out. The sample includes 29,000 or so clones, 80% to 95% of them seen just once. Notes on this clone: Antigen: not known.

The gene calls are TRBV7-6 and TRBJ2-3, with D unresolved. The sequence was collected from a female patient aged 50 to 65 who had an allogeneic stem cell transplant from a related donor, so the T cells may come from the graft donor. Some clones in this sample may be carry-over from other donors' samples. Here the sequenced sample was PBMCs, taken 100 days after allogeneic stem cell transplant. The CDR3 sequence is CASSPNWRPTDTQYF. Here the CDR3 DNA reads TGTGCCAGCAGTCCGAATTGGAGACCCACAGATACGCAGTATTTT.